Below, 24 T cell receptor beta chains from the same sample are listed, as sequenced in a study of identifying expanded T cells in peripheral blood. Assay used: immunoSEQ multiplex PCR; TCRdb lists only in-frame clones, some missing. The repertoire holds approximately 90,000 clones, with about nine tenths as singletons. Sequenced input: blood. Every receptor here comes from a person aged 18-70 years in good health.

The V gene is TRBV29-1, the J gene TRBJ2-2, with 9 nucleotides matching TRBD1. J lost 5 bases, V lost 0 bases, and 4 bases had no gene match. Per the germline V gene, CDR1 is SQVTM and CDR2 is ANQGSEA. The CDR3 totals 15 residues. The CDR3 DNA reads TGCAGCGTTGAAGAACAGGGGGCCGGAACCGGGGAGCTGTTTTTT. Translating it yields CSVEEQGAGTGELFF.

This clone occurred a few times. V is TRBV6-4 and J is TRBJ2-3; unclear D gene. The CDR3 sequence is 14 residues long. Germline V lookup: CDR1 MRHNA, CDR2 SNTAGT. Trimming removed 2 bases at V and 0 bases at J, with 6 bases between. CDR3 residues: CASSDDGSTDTQYF. CDR3 sequence (DNA): TGTGCCAGCAGTGACGACGGGAGCACAGATACGCAGTATTTT.

Only a few counts were recorded for this clone. The chain uses TRBV15 and TRBJ2-7; 8 bases align to TRBD2. This CDR3 region has 14 residues. Germline-derived CDR1 and CDR2 are LNHNV and YYDKDF (reference sequence). J gave up 6 bases and V 2 bases, and 6 bases lay outside the gene matches. CDR3 loop: CATSRKRELVEQYF. The CDR3 bases are TGTGCCACCAGCAGAAAGCGGGAGTTAGTCGAGCAGTACTTC.

CDR3 in DNA: TGTGCCAGCCCTCCGAGGAAGGGTATTACTCAGCCCCAGCATTTT. It is translated as CASPPRKGITQPQHF. The V call is TRBV14, the J call TRBJ1-5, with D unresolved. In germline, CDR1 is SGHDN, CDR2 FVKESK. V lost 8 bases, J lost 6 bases, and 20 bases lay in between. This CDR3 is built from 15 residues.

This clone was counted between two and nine times. The chain combines TRBV7-3 with TRBJ2-7; 7 bases align to TRBD1. The CDR3 has 13 amino acids. Per germline, CDR1 SGHTA and CDR2 FQGTGA. V was clipped by 2 bases and J by 2 bases; unmatched bases: 0. The CDR3: CASSLGTAYEQYF. The CDR3 region has the DNA TGTGCCAGCAGCTTAGGGACAGCCTACGAGCAGTACTTC. Together with reference TRBV7-3 and TRBJ2-7, the CDR3 gives the full variable domain: GAGVSQTPSNKVTEKGKYVELRCDPISGHTALYWYRQSLGQGPEFLIYFQGTGAADDSGLPNDRFFAVRPEGSVSTLKIQRTERGDSAVYLCASSLGTAYEQYFGPGTRLTVT.

As regards this clone: Different DNA sequences within this sample yield the same CDR3. The chain uses TRBV14 and TRBJ1-2; D not resolved. V dropped 0 bases and J dropped 6 bases, with 17 bases sitting between them. The CDR3 runs to 16 residues. Germline V gene data show CDR1 as SGHDN and CDR2 as FVKESK. CDR3 DNA sequence: TGTGCCAGCAGCCAAGAAGTCCCTTTGGGGAGGGATGGCTACACCTTC. It translates to CASSQEVPLGRDGYTF. Full variable domain (rest looked up from reference TRBV14 and TRBJ1-2): EAGVTQFPSHSVIEKGQTVTLRCDPISGHDNLYWYRRVMGKEIKFLLHFVKESKQDESGMPNNRFLAERTGGTYSTLKVQPAELEDSGVYFCASSQEVPLGRDGYTFGSGTRLTVV.

This sequence joins TRBV5-5 and TRBJ2-1, with a possible D match to TRBD2 (6 bases). The germline V gene has CDR1 SGHKS and CDR2 YYEKEE (reference sequence). The CDR3 sequence is 15 residues long. With 4 bases removed from V and 3 bases from J, the gap between germline ends came to 14 bases. The CDR3 reads CASSRGGSGYNEQFF. CDR3 nucleotides: TGTGCCAGCAGCAGGGGTGGTAGCGGCTACAATGAGCAGTTCTTC.

This clone was counted a single time. This CDR3 is CAWSVVVGTQYF. The CDR3 nucleotides read TGTGCCTGGAGTGTCGTCGTCGGGACCCAGTACTTC. The J gene is TRBJ2-5, the V gene TRBV30; no clear D gene. This CDR3 region has 12 residues. Germline CDR1 and CDR2: GTSNPN and SVGIG (reference sequence). V lost 0 bases to trimming and J lost 7 bases, with 9 bases between them. The complete variable domain, with remaining parts taken from reference TRBV30 and TRBJ2-5, reads SQTIHQWPATLVQPVGSPLSLECTVEGTSNPNLYWYRQAAGRGLQLLFYSVGIGQISSEVPQNLSASRPQDRQFILSSKKLLLSDSGFYLCAWSVVVGTQYFGPGTRLLVL.

The rearrangement joins TRBV18 to TRBJ1-2; 9 nucleotides agree with TRBD1. Germline V gene lookup returns CDR1 KGHSH and CDR2 LQKENI. With 3 bases clipped from V and 7 bases from J, the junction kept 9 bases outside the gene matches. The CDR3 sequence is 15 residues long. CDR3 bases: TGTGCCAGCTCACCCGGACAGGGGACCGACCGTGGCTACACCTTC. It translates to CASSPGQGTDRGYTF.

The V gene is TRBV6-4, the J gene TRBJ2-3; D possibly corresponds to TRBD1 (6 bases). The CDR3 runs 15 residues. The V end lost 6 bases, the J end lost 2 bases, and 15 bases lay between the germline ends. Germline V gene data show CDR1 as MRHNA and CDR2 as SNTAGT. The CDR3 coding sequence is TGTGCCAGCAGCGAATCGGGACACCACACAGATACGCAGTATTTT. It yields the protein CASSESGHHTDTQYF.

The J gene is TRBJ1-5, the V gene TRBV6-1; D unclear. CDR1 and CDR2 from the germline V gene are MNHNS and SASEGT. V was cut by 2 bases and J by 5 bases, with 19 bases left in between. This CDR3 is 17 amino acids long. CDR3 loop: CASSERMISSLDQPQHF. The CDR3 DNA is TGTGCCAGCAGTGAAAGGATGATTAGCAGTCTTGATCAGCCCCAGCATTTT.

The J gene is TRBJ2-6, the V gene TRBV28, with D possibly being TRBD1 or TRBD2 (5 bases each). The CDR3 is 17 residues long. Germline V CDR1 and CDR2: MDHEN, SYDVKM. Trimming left V 5 bases short and J 2 bases short, with 16 bases between. CDR3 sequence (DNA): TGTGCCAGCAGTCTCTACAAGTTGGGGGCTGGGGCCAACGTCCTGACTTTC. This translates into CASSLYKLGAGANVLTF.

The V and J genes are TRBV5-1 and TRBJ2-1; possibly TRBD1 for D (6 bases). This CDR3 has 14 amino acids. Germline values: CDR1 SGHRS, CDR2 YFSETQ. The V end was cut by 0 bases, the J end by 9 bases, with 13 bases between. CDR3 protein: CASSLGPEGGEQFF. CDR3 nucleotides: TGCGCCAGCAGCTTGGGGCCGGAAGGGGGTGAGCAGTTCTTC.

This chain connects TRBV18 to TRBJ1-3; D call uncertain. From germline, CDR1 is KGHSH and CDR2 LQKENI. The V gene lost 1 base and the J gene lost 1 base, with 5 bases spanning the gap. The CDR3 covers 14 residues. The CDR3 sequence is CASSPRDSGNTIYF. The CDR3 nucleotides are TGTGCCAGCTCACCACGAGATTCTGGAAACACCATATATTTT.

This rearrangement joins TRBV6-6 to TRBJ2-1; 8 bases are shared with TRBD2. This CDR3 region has 14 residues. In germline, CDR1 is MNHNY, CDR2 SVGAGI (reference sequence). V shed 7 bases, J shed 7 bases, and the junction held 9 bases outside the gene matches. CDR3 bases: TGTGCCAGCACGGACGGGGGGGCATATAATGAGCAGTTCTTC. Translating it yields CASTDGGAYNEQFF.

This sequence joins TRBV4-1 and TRBJ2-6; the D gene is possibly TRBD1 (5 bases). The CDR3 loop spans 15 amino acids. Germline assignment: CDR1 MGHRA and CDR2 YSYEKL. The V end lost 1 base, the J end lost 12 bases, and 16 bases lay between the germline ends. The CDR3 loop reads CASSQGEQGRTVLTF. CDR3 nucleotide sequence: TGCGCCAGCAGCCAAGGCGAGCAGGGCCGGACCGTCCTGACTTTC.

The chain joins TRBV5-6 to TRBJ1-6, with 7 positions matching TRBD1. Germline V lookup: CDR1 SGHDT, CDR2 YYEEEE. The CDR3 consists of 16 residues. Trimming removed 4 bases from V and 8 bases from J; junction bases left unmatched: 12. CDR3 in amino acids: CASSPPAGQSYSPLHF. CDR3 nucleotides: TGTGCCAGCAGCCCACCGGCGGGACAGAGTTATTCACCCCTCCACTTT.

The chain recombines TRBV6-5 with TRBJ2-7; a possible D gene is TRBD2 (6 bases). The CDR3 has 16 residues. Germline CDR1 and CDR2: MNHEY and SVGAGI. The V and J ends lost 1 base and 1 base respectively, with 14 bases between them. The CDR3 region has the DNA TGTGCCAGCAGTTACTTCGGCGGGGTGACATCCTACGAGCAGTACTTC. Translated: CASSYFGGVTSYEQYF.

The chain is built from TRBV5-8 and TRBJ1-4; TRBD1 matches at 7 bases. The V and J ends lost 1 base and 3 bases, in that order; junction bases with no gene match: 6. The CDR3 is 16 amino acids. The germline V gene has CDR1 SGHTS and CDR2 YDEGEE. This CDR3 reads CASSLRGQGANEKLFF. Written as DNA, the CDR3 is TGTGCCAGCAGCTTGAGGGGGCAGGGGGCTAATGAAAAACTGTTTTTT.

The rearrangement joins TRBV7-2 to TRBJ2-2; D perhaps matches TRBD1 (6 bases). CDR3 length equals 16 residues. CDR1 SGHTA and CDR2 FQGNSA come from the germline V gene. The V end was cut by 2 bases, the J end by 0 bases, with 10 bases between. This CDR3 reads CASSLYGQPNTGELFF. CDR3 in DNA: TGTGCCAGCAGCTTATACGGACAGCCGAACACCGGGGAGCTGTTTTTT.

The chain joins TRBV11-1 to TRBJ1-1; D uncertain. CDR1 is SGHAT, CDR2 FQDESV, per germline (reference sequence). The V and J ends lost 5 bases and 1 base respectively, with 11 bases between them. The length of the CDR3 is 14 residues. CDR3 amino acids: CASSMGRWNTEAFF. The DNA of the CDR3 is TGTGCCAGCAGCATGGGCAGATGGAACACTGAAGCTTTCTTT.

This clone was counted only a few times. This chain connects TRBV9 to TRBJ2-2; TRBD1 matches 7 bases. V lost 2 bases, J lost 6 bases, and 4 bases stayed unmatched. In germline, CDR1 is SGDLS, CDR2 YYNGEE. This CDR3 region has 14 residues. CDR3 nucleotides: TGTGCCAGCAGCGTGGGACAGATAGCCGGGGAGCTGTTTTTT. Its protein is CASSVGQIAGELFF.

This clone was observed once. The chain carries TRBV6-1 and TRBJ1-2; TRBD1 aligns across 9 bases. Germline V gene sequence: CDR1 MNHNS, CDR2 SASEGT. Trimming at V came to 5 bases and at J to 4 bases, leaving 2 bases not matched to a gene. The CDR3 is 13 amino acids. The CDR3 DNA reads TGTGCCAGCAGTCTGGACAGGGGCTATGGCTACACCTTC. It is translated as CASSLDRGYGYTF.

The V call is TRBV7-8, the J call TRBJ1-5; perhaps TRBD1 as D (5 bases). Trimming took 5 bases from V and 4 from J, leaving 18 bases between them. This CDR3 has 16 residues. Germline V gene lookup returns CDR1 SGHVS and CDR2 FQNEAQ. The CDR3 loop reads CASSLGAGTGNQPQHF. CDR3 nucleotides: TGTGCCAGCAGCCTCGGGGCCGGGACTGGAAATCAGCCCCAGCATTTT. The variable domain in full, completed from reference TRBV7-8 and TRBJ1-5, reads GAGVSQSPRYKVAKRGQDVALRCDPISGHVSLFWYQQALGQGPEFLTYFQNEAQLDKSGLPSDRFFAERPEGSVSTLKIQRTQQEDSAVYLCASSLGAGTGNQPQHFGDGTRLSIL.